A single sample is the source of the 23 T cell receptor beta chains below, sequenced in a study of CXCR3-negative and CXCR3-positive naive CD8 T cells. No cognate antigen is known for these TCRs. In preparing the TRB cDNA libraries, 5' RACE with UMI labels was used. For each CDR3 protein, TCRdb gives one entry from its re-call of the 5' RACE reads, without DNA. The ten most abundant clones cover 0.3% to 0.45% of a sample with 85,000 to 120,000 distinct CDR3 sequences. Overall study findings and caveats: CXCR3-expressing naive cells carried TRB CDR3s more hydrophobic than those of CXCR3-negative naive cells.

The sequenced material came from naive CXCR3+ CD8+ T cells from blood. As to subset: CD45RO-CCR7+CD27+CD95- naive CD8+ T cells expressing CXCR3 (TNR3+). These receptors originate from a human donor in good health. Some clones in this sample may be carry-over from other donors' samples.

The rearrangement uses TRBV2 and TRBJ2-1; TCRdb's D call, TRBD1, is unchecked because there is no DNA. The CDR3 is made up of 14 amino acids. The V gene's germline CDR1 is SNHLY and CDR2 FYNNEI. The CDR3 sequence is CASQGGFDYNEQFF.

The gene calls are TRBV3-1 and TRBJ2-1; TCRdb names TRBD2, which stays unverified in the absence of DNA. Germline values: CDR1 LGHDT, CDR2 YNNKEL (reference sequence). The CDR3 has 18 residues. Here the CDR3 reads CASSQGTSGGFLYNEQFF.

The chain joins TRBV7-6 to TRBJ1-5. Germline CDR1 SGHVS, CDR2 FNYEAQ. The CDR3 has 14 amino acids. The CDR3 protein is CASSLEADNQPQHF.

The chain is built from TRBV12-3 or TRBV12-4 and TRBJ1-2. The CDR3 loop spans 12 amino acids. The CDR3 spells CASSRALYGYTF.

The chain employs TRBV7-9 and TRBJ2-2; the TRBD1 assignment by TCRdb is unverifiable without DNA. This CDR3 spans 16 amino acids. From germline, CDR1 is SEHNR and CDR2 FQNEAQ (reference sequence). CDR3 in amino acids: CASNRQGEDRTGELFF.

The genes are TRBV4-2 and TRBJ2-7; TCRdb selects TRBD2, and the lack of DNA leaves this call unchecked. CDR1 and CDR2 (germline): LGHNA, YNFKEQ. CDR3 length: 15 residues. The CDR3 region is CASSPLAGEPYEQYF.

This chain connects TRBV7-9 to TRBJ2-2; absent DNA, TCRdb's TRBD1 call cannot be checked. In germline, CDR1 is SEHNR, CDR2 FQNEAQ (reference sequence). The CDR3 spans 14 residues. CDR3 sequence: CASSSDRVTGELFF.

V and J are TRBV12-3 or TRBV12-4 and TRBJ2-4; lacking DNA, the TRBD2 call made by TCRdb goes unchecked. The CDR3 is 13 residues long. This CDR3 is CASSRVGDGIQYF.

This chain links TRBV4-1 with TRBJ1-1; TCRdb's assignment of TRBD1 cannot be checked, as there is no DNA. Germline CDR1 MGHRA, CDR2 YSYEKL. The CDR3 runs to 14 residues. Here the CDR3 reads CASSQVQGNTEAFF.

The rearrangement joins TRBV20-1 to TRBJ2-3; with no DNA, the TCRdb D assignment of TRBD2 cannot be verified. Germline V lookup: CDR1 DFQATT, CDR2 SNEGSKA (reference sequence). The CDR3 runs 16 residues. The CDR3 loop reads CSARGAAGSYTDTQYF.

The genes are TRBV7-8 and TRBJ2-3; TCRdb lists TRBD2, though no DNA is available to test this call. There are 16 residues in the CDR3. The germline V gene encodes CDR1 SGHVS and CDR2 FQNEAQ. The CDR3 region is CASSSTLAGVGDTQYF.

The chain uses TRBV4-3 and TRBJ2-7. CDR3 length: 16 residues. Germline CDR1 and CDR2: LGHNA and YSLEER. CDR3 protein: CDSSQDRRPKYNEQYF.

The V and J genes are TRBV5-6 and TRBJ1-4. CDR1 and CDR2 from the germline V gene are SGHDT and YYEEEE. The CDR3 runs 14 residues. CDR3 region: CASSSRFIPEKLFF. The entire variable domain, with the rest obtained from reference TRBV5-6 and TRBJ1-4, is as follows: DAGVTQSPTHLIKTRGQQVTLRCSPKSGHDTVSWYQQALGQGPQFIFQYYEEEERQRGNFPDRFSGHQFPNYSSELNVNALLLGDSALYLCASSSRFIPEKLFFGSGTQLSVL.

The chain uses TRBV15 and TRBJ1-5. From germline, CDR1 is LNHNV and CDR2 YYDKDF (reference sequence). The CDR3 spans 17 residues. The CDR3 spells CATSRVWGEVGNQPQHF.

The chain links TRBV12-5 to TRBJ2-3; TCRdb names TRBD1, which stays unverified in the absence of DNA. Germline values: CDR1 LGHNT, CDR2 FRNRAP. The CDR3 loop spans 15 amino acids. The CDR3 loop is CASGSDRSGTDTQYF.

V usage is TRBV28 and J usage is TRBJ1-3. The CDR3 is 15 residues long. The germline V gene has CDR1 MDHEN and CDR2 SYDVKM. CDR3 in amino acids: CASSDDRATGNTIYF.

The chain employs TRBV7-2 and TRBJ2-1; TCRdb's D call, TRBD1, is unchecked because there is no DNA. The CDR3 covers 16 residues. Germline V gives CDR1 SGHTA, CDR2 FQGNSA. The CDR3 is CASSLIYWGTNNEQFF.

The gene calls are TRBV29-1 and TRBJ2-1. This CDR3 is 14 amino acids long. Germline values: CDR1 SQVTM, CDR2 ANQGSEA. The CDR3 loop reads CSVEGLPHGNEQFF.

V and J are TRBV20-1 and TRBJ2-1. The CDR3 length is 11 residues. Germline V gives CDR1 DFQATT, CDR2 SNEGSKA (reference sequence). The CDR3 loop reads CSAVSYNEQFF.

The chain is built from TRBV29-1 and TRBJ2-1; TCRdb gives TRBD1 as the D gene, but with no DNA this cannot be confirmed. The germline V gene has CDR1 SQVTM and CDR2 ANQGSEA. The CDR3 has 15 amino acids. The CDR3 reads CSVEDSRDTGNEQFF.

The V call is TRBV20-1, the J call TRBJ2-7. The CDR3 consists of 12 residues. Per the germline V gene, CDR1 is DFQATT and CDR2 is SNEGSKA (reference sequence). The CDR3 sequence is CSARYQGYEQYF.

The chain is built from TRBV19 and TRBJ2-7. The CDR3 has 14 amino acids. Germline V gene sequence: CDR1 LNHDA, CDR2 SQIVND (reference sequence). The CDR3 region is CASSISGTSYEQYF.

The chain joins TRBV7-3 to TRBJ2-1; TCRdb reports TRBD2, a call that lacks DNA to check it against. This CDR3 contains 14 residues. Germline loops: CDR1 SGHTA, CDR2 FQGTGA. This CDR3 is CASSASGSGSEQFF. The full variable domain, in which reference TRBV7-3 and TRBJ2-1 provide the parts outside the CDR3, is GAGVSQTPSNKVTEKGKYVELRCDPISGHTALYWYRQSLGQGPEFLIYFQGTGAADDSGLPNDRFFAVRPEGSVSTLKIQRTERGDSAVYLCASSASGSGSEQFFGPGTRLTVL.